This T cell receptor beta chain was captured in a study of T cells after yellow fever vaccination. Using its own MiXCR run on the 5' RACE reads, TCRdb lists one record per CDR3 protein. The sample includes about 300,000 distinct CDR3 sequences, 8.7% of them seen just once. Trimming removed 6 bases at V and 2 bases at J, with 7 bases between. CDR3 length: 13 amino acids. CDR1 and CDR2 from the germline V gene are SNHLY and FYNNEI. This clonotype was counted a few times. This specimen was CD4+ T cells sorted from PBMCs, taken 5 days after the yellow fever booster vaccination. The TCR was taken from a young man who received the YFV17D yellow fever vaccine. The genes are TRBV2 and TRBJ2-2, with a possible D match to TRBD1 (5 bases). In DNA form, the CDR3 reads TGTGCCAGCAGCGACAGTAACACCGGGGAGCTGTTTTTT. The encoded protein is CASSDSNTGELFF.